This TCR beta chain was obtained from a study of sequential checkpoint blockade in melanoma. The treatment was: randomized to nivolumab then ipilimumab (arm A) or the reverse (arm B). CDR1 is LGHNA, CDR2 YSLEER, per germline. The CDR3 has 14 amino acids. Sequencing was performed with immunoSEQ multiplex PCR; in TCRdb, only in-frame clones are kept and a portion is missing. The table shows about 22,000 clones, with around 80% occurring only once. This TCR was sampled from a human donor with melanoma. Source: CD8+ T cells sorted from blood (inferred from file names), taken from a patient given nivolumab and ipilimumab in sequence. The chain employs TRBV4-3 and TRBJ2-5; a weak D match, TRBD1 (5 bases). The J call may be faulty, since TRBJ2-7 better matches the DNA end. CDR3 in amino acids: CASSQEIRTYEQYF. Here the CDR3 DNA reads TGCGCCAGCAGCCAAGAAATTAGGACATACGAGCAGTACTTC.